This record looks at one T cell receptor beta chain sequence and its context. Patients in Seattle were enrolled during active infection, then followed longitudinally. The data derive from a study of blood T cell repertoires in COVID-19. Methods used by the authors: Amplification of reference gene primers provided the estimated nucleated cell counts. Profiling relied on immunoSEQ multiplex PCR, and the TCRdb table lists in-frame clones only, not all of them. V, J and clone size reflect that table, while D and trimming were determined from the DNA. The data hold 55,000 to 65,000 clones, with 75% to 90% observed a single time. The CDR3 is 15 residues long. With V trimmed by 0 bases and J by 2 bases, 4 bases remained unmatched. Germline loops: CDR1 SGDLS, CDR2 YYNGEE.

The source material was peripheral blood. This chain joins TRBV9 and TRBJ1-1; 7 bases match TRBD1. The clonotype was recovered from a man between 60 and 70 years old with COVID-19, enrolled during active disease. This CDR3 reads CASSVAGTANTEAFF. The CDR3 nucleotides are TGTGCCAGCAGCGTAGCCGGGACAGCCAACACTGAAGCTTTCTTT.